This note documents a single TCR beta chain sequence. Its antigen remains unknown. The V gene end was trimmed by 6 bases and the J gene end by 5 bases; junction bases not matched to a gene: 4. Per germline, CDR1 LNHDA and CDR2 SQIVND (reference sequence). CDR3 length: 15 amino acids. This sample was taken from a study of OX40 agonist ivuxolimab in advanced cancers. Across the whole study: The treatment was a fully human IgG2 OX40 agonist, ivuxolimab. In three patients, partial responses were observed, one with hepatocellular carcinoma and two with cutaneous melanoma.

Study results and limitations: Clonal expansion in partial responders at 0.1-3.0 mg/kg ranked among the lowest.

Peripheral blood came from all dose cohorts at three timepoints. The method was immunoSEQ multiplex PCR; TCRdb's version includes in-frame clones alone and lacks a portion of them. This sample carries fewer than 80,000 clones, about 91% of them seen once, and the ten largest clones take around 12%. V is TRBV19 and J is TRBJ2-3; 14 nucleotides align to TRBD2. The origin of this receptor is an adult with an advanced solid tumor such as melanoma, head and neck, liver or kidney cancer. Sequencing used CD4+ or CD8+ T cells sorted from blood, obtained in a trial of the OX40 agonist ivuxolimab. In nucleotides, the CDR3 is TGTGCCAGTAGCGGGACTAGCGGGGGACTAGATACGCAGTATTTT. Translated, it gives CASSGTSGGLDTQYF.